Listed here are 8 T cell receptor beta chains from one sample, sequenced in a study of blood T cell repertoires in COVID-19. Profiled with immunoSEQ multiplex PCR; TCRdb holds only in-frame clones, not every one. The sample carries more than 100,000 clones, about 81% recorded once. The sample comprised peripheral blood. All receptors come from a woman older than 75 with acute or convalescent COVID-19.

The V call is TRBV7-6, the J call TRBJ1-1, with TRBD1 matching over 8 bases. The CDR3 extends over 18 amino acids. Germline V lookup: CDR1 SGHVS, CDR2 FNYEAQ. After removal of 1 base from V and 0 bases from J, the junction contained 10 bases not matched to a gene. CDR3 residues: CASSLESPGGVMNTEAFF. CDR3 nucleotide sequence: TGTGCCAGCAGCTTAGAGTCCCCAGGGGGCGTTATGAACACTGAAGCTTTCTTT.

The gene calls are TRBV5-1 and TRBJ2-5; D not certain. CDR1 and CDR2 (germline): SGHRS, YFSETQ. V was trimmed by 0 bases and J by 5 bases, leaving 14 bases between them. The CDR3 extends over 15 amino acids. The CDR3 sequence: CASSLVGRVGETQYF. In nucleotides, the CDR3 is TGCGCCAGCAGCTTGGTCGGCCGCGTCGGGGAGACCCAGTACTTC.

The rearrangement links TRBV5-4 to TRBJ2-5; 8 nucleotides match TRBD1. The CDR3 spans 15 residues. V shed 0 bases and J 3 bases; nucleotides not matched to a gene: 4. From germline, CDR1 is SGHNT and CDR2 YYREEE (reference sequence). This CDR3 reads CASSLVGTGKETQYF. CDR3 nucleotide sequence: TGTGCCAGCAGCTTGGTCGGGACAGGAAAAGAGACCCAGTACTTC.

The rearrangement links TRBV9 to TRBJ1-1; D might be TRBD1 (6 bases). Trimming removed 4 bases at V and 1 base at J, with 14 bases between. This CDR3 region has 15 residues. Germline lookup yields CDR1 SGDLS and CDR2 YYNGEE. The CDR3 nucleotides read TGTGCCAGCAGCTCCCGGACACAGGGGAACACTGAAGCTTTCTTT. Its protein product is CASSSRTQGNTEAFF. The full variable domain, with the rest looked up from reference TRBV9 and TRBJ1-1, is DSGVTQTPKHLITATGQRVTLRCSPRSGDLSVYWYQQSLDQGLQFLIQYYNGEERAKGNILERFSAQQFPDLHSELNLSSLELGDSALYFCASSSRTQGNTEAFFGQGTRLTVV.

The chain links TRBV7-2 to TRBJ1-3, with D perhaps matching TRBD1 (5 bases). Per germline, CDR1 SGHTA and CDR2 FQGNSA. V lost 5 bases to trimming and J lost 0 bases, with 14 bases between them. The CDR3 spans 16 residues. CDR3 protein: CASSASPGISGNTIYF. As DNA, the CDR3 is TGTGCCAGCAGCGCCTCCCCAGGGATCTCTGGAAACACCATATATTTT. Full variable domain (rest looked up from reference TRBV7-2 and TRBJ1-3): GAGVSQSPSNKVTEKGKDVELRCDPISGHTALYWYRQSLGQGLEFLIYFQGNSAPDKSGLPSDRFSAERTGGSVSTLTIQRTQQEDSAVYLCASSASPGISGNTIYFGEGSWLTVV.

This chain connects TRBV3-1 (or the pseudogene TRBV3-2) to TRBJ1-1; TRBD1 might be the D (6 bases). Trimming pared 5 bases from V and 1 base from J, leaving 11 bases between. The length of the CDR3 is 14 residues. The germline CDR1 and CDR2 sequences are LGHDT and YNNKEL (reference sequence). In DNA form, the CDR3 reads TGTGCCAGCAGCGGCCTACAGGGGAACACTGAAGCTTTCTTT. It yields the protein CASSGLQGNTEAFF.

The V call is TRBV15, the J call TRBJ1-5; D remains ambiguous. Trimming pared 3 bases from V and 3 bases from J, leaving 12 bases between. The length of the CDR3 is 15 residues. Germline-derived CDR1 and CDR2 are LNHNV and YYDKDF (reference sequence). CDR3 protein: CATSRSGSSNQPQHF. In nucleotides, the CDR3 is TGTGCCACCAGCAGGAGCGGCAGCTCCAATCAGCCCCAGCATTTT.

The V call is TRBV24-1, the J call TRBJ2-1; 9 positions match TRBD1. Losses at the gene ends were 2 bases for V and 8 bases for J; bases not matched to a gene: 0. The CDR3 spans 13 residues. Germline loops: CDR1 KGHDR, CDR2 SFDVKD. CDR3 DNA: TGTGCCACCAGTGATTACAGGGGGCATGAGCAGTTCTTC. Translation: CATSDYRGHEQFF.